This entry concerns a single T cell receptor beta chain. The sample has other DNA sequences that encode this CDR3 too. This specimen belongs to a study of blood T cell repertoires in COVID-19. TCRdb's copy holds only in-frame clones and misses some; the assay was immunoSEQ multiplex PCR. Of fewer than 250,000 clones in the sample, around four fifths were seen once. Sequencing was done on a sample of peripheral blood. The receptor was isolated from a man under 40 with active or convalescent COVID-19.

The CDR3, as DNA: TGTGCCAGCAGTTACTCACCTACCTACGAGCAGTACTTC. Encoded protein: CASSYSPTYEQYF. The chain couples TRBV6-5 to TRBJ2-7; no reliable D call. Trimming took off 0 bases at V and 2 bases at J, with 5 bases between the two ends. CDR1 and CDR2 from the germline V gene are MNHEY and SVGAGI. There are 13 residues in the CDR3.